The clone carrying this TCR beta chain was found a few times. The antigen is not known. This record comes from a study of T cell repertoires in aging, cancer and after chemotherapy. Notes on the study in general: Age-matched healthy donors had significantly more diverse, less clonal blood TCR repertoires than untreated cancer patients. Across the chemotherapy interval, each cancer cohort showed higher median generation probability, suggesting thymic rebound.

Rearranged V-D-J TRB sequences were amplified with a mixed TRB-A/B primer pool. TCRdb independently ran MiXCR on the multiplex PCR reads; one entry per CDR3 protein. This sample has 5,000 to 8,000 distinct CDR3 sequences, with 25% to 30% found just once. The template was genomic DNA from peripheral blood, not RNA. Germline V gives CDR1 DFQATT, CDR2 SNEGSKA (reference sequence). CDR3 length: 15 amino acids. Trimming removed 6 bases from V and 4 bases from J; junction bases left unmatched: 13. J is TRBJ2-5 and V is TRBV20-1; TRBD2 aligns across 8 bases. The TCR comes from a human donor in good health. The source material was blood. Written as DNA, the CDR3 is TGCAGTGCCCCTATATCCGGGAGGGCCGGAGAGACCCAGTACTTC. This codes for CSAPISGRAGETQYF.